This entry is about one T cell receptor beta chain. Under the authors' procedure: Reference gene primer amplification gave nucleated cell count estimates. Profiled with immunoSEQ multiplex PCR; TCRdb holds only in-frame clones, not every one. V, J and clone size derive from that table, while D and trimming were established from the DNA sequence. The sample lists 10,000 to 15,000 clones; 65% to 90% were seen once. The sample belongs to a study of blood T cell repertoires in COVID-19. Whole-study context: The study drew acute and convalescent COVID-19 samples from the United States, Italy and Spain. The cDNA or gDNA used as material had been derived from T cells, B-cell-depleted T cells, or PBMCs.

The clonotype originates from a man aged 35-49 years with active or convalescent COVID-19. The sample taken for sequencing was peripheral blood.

In DNA, the CDR3 is TGTGCCAGCAGTTACTCAGGGACTTACACCGGGGAGCTGTTTTTT. Translation gives CASSYSGTYTGELFF. The chain is built from TRBV6-6 and TRBJ2-2; D perhaps matches TRBD2 (6 bases). The V gene lost 0 bases and the J gene lost 3 bases, with 8 bases spanning the gap. Germline assignment: CDR1 MNHNY and CDR2 SVGAGI (reference sequence). The CDR3 length is 15 residues.